The 24 T cell receptor beta chains below were found in one sample sequenced in a study of T cell repertoires in cytomegalovirus infection. TCRdb fed the reads into MiXCR, producing one record per CDR3 protein. The repertoire holds 740,000 or so distinct CDR3 sequences, with approximately 40% as singletons. The sample comprised PBMCs. Receptor source: a human donor in good health (CMV status not recorded). Some clones in this sample may be carry-over from other donors' samples.

Ten or more counts support this clonotype. J is TRBJ2-7 and V is TRBV28; D uncertain. CDR1 is MDHEN and CDR2 is SYDVKM in the germline V gene. The V and J ends lost 6 bases and 0 bases respectively, with 15 bases between them. The CDR3 length is 15 residues. The CDR3 coding sequence is TGTGCCAGCAGGCTTGGACCGGCGTCCTCCTACGAGCAGTACTTC. Its protein product is CASRLGPASSYEQYF. Full variable domain (rest looked up from reference TRBV28 and TRBJ2-7): DVKVTQSSRYLVKRTGEKVFLECVQDMDHENMFWYRQDPGLGLRLIYFSYDVKMKEKGDIPEGYSVSREKKERFSLILESASTNQTSMYLCASRLGPASSYEQYFGPGTRLTVT.

On this clonotype: A read error is possible here, since a much larger clone lies one base away. The chain couples TRBV7-6 to TRBJ1-3; 7 bases align to TRBD1. CDR1 SGHVS and CDR2 FNYEAQ come from the germline V gene. CDR3 length: 15 residues. The CDR3 spells CARSFKQGYGNTIYF. The CDR3 bases are TGTGCCAGAAGCTTCAAACAGGGGTACGGAAACACCATATATTTT.

This rearrangement joins TRBV28 to TRBJ2-3, with D unresolved. With 3 bases removed from V and 5 bases from J, the gap between germline ends came to 6 bases. This CDR3 contains 12 residues. The V gene's germline CDR1 is MDHEN and CDR2 SYDVKM. Written as DNA, the CDR3 is TGTGCCAGCAGTTTGGTATTAGATACGCAGTATTTT. Protein product: CASSLVLDTQYF.

The rearrangement joins TRBV19 to TRBJ2-2; D unresolved. Trimming pared 1 base from V and 6 bases from J, leaving 15 bases between. The CDR3 contains 16 residues. Germline V lookup: CDR1 LNHDA, CDR2 SQIVND (reference sequence). CDR3 DNA sequence: TGTGCCAGTAGTATAGTTGCTCCAGCTGCGGCCGGGGAGCTGTTTTTT. The encoded protein is CASSIVAPAAAGELFF.

This clonotype was found once. The chain employs TRBV20-1 and TRBJ2-5; 14 bases align to TRBD2. After removal of 5 bases from V and 6 bases from J, the junction contained 11 bases not matched to a gene. CDR1 and CDR2 (germline): DFQATT, SNEGSKA (reference sequence). This CDR3 is built from 16 residues. CDR3 amino acids: CSAVAAGLAGGKTQYF. In nucleotides, the CDR3 is TGCAGTGCTGTAGCCGCCGGACTAGCGGGGGGAAAGACCCAGTACTTC.

This clonotype was counted only a few times. The junction shows a germline mismatch at one end, possibly a read error. The genes are TRBV6-4 and TRBJ2-3; possible D gene TRBD1, 6 bases. The CDR3 totals 14 residues. Germline V gene sequence: CDR1 MRHNA, CDR2 SNTAGT. CDR3 DNA: TGTGCCAGCAGTGAACAGGGACCCACAGAGACGCAGTATTTT. It specifies CASSEQGPTETQYF.

This clonotype occurred a few times. This chain uses TRBV4-2 with TRBJ1-2, with D hard to call. CDR3 length equals 16 residues. In germline, CDR1 is LGHNA, CDR2 YNFKEQ. Trimming pared 3 bases from V and 4 bases from J, leaving 18 bases between. In DNA form, the CDR3 reads TGTGCCAGCAGCCAGGCCGTATTAAATGACCCCTATGGCTACACCTTC. It specifies CASSQAVLNDPYGYTF.

This clonotype was detected only a few times. The J gene is TRBJ2-1, the V gene TRBV7-2; 7 bases are a match to TRBD2. The germline V gene encodes CDR1 SGHTA and CDR2 FQGNSA. After removal of 2 bases from V and 0 bases from J, the junction contained 10 bases not matched to a gene. The CDR3 is 18 amino acids. CDR3 protein: CASSLRGEKKSSYNEQFF. The CDR3 coding sequence is TGTGCCAGCAGCTTACGGGGGGAAAAGAAGAGCTCCTACAATGAGCAGTTCTTC.

This clonotype occurred a few times. The chain has TRBV11-3 and TRBJ2-1; 10 nucleotides line up with TRBD1. Looked up from germline, CDR1 is SGHNT and CDR2 is YENEEA. CDR3 length equals 14 residues. V dropped 4 bases and J dropped 10; count of bases not matched to a gene: 7. The CDR3 region has the DNA TGTGCCAGCAGCTCAGGACAGGGGGTGCGGGAGCAGTTCTTC. It is translated as CASSSGQGVREQFF.

The rearrangement joins TRBV7-8 to TRBJ2-4; TRBD1 agrees at 10 bases. The V gene end was trimmed by 1 base and the J gene end by 6 bases; junction bases not matched to a gene: 3. The length of the CDR3 is 15 residues. Looked up from germline, CDR1 is SGHVS and CDR2 is FQNEAQ. CDR3 residues: CASSLVGQGGNIQYF. The CDR3 region has the DNA TGTGCCAGCAGCTTAGTCGGACAGGGGGGAAACATTCAGTACTTC.

The chain links TRBV29-1 to TRBJ2-5; the D gene could be TRBD1 or TRBD2 (5 bases each). This CDR3 is built from 12 residues. CDR1 SQVTM and CDR2 ANQGSEA come from the germline V gene. Trimming removed 3 bases at V and 4 bases at J, with 9 bases between. The CDR3 spells CSVDRGRETQYF. The DNA of the CDR3 is TGCAGCGTTGATCGGGGACGAGAGACCCAGTACTTC.

The CDR3 reads CASSQGTTAHNSPLHF. In DNA, the CDR3 is TGTGCCAGCAGTCAGGGAACGACAGCCCATAATTCACCCCTCCACTTT. The chain has TRBV28 and TRBJ1-6; D may be TRBD1 (5 bases). There are 16 residues in the CDR3. Trimming took off 5 bases at V and 5 bases at J, with 16 bases between the two ends. Germline V gives CDR1 MDHEN, CDR2 SYDVKM.

This clonotype has ten or more counts. This rearrangement joins TRBV28 to TRBJ2-5; a possible D gene is TRBD2 (6 bases). Per germline, CDR1 MDHEN and CDR2 SYDVKM. V lost 3 bases to trimming and J lost 5 bases, with 13 bases between them. This CDR3 contains 14 residues. The CDR3 DNA reads as TGTGCCAGCAGTTTCTGGCGGGATGGCGAGACCCAGTACTTC. Protein: CASSFWRDGETQYF.

Remarks on this clonotype: The final CDR3 position lacks the conserved phenylalanine or tryptophan, pointing to a likely read error. The limits of the CDR3 on the DNA are not certain, so only TCRdb's listed CDR3 is given. The chain recombines TRBV18 with TRBJ2-7; TRBD2, the D gene given by the table, was not confirmed from the DNA. The CDR3 contains 16 residues when both ends are counted. Germline loops: CDR1 KGHSH, CDR2 LQKENI. CDR3 loop: CASSPTSGRSLGELYL.

This rearrangement joins TRBV29-1 to TRBJ2-7, with D unresolved. This CDR3 is 13 amino acids long. CDR1 and CDR2 (germline): SQVTM, ANQGSEA. Trimming shortened V by 4 bases and J by 3 bases, and 13 bases separated the two germline ends. The CDR3 region has the DNA TGCAGCGTTGCCACCAGGCCGCACTACGAGCAGTACTTC. It specifies CSVATRPHYEQYF.

The chain recombines TRBV3-1 with TRBJ2-1; 9 nucleotides line up with TRBD2. V shed 7 bases, J shed 2 bases, and the junction held 9 bases outside the gene matches. Per germline, CDR1 LGHDT and CDR2 YNNKEL (reference sequence). This CDR3 has 16 amino acids. CDR3 sequence: CASTQGKRGAYNEQFF. The CDR3 DNA reads as TGTGCCAGCACCCAGGGGAAGCGGGGGGCCTACAATGAGCAGTTCTTC.

The J gene is TRBJ2-5, the V gene TRBV11-2; 9 bases fit TRBD1. There are 15 residues in the CDR3. V was clipped by 2 bases and J by 9 bases; unmatched bases: 10. Germline assignment: CDR1 SGHAT and CDR2 FQNNGV. The CDR3 here is CASSLSTSGTGPQYF. The CDR3 DNA reads as TGTGCCAGCAGCTTATCAACCTCCGGGACAGGGCCCCAGTACTTC.

The chain carries TRBV19 and TRBJ1-5; no definite D call. This CDR3 is 16 amino acids long. Trimming pared 3 bases from V and 3 bases from J, leaving 15 bases between. CDR1 is LNHDA and CDR2 is SQIVND in the germline V gene (reference sequence). Here the CDR3 reads CASSIGERKINQPQHF. CDR3 in DNA: TGTGCCAGTAGTATTGGAGAACGAAAAATCAATCAGCCCCAGCATTTT.

At least ten counts were recorded for this clonotype. The chain joins TRBV6-5 to TRBJ1-1; D unresolved. The CDR3 totals 14 residues. Germline V lookup: CDR1 MNHEY, CDR2 SVGAGI. With 0 bases removed from V and 0 bases from J, the gap between germline ends came to 5 bases. The CDR3 loop reads CASSYSQLNTEAFF. The CDR3 bases are TGTGCCAGCAGTTACTCCCAGCTGAACACTGAAGCTTTCTTT.

This chain links TRBV10-3 with TRBJ1-1; D is uncertain. CDR1 and CDR2 from the germline V gene are ENHRY and SYGVKD. CDR3 size: 12 residues. V was pared by 4 bases and J by 3 bases, with 6 bases between. The CDR3 loop reads CAISAADTEAFF. The DNA of the CDR3 is TGTGCCATCAGTGCAGCGGACACTGAAGCTTTCTTT.

The V call is TRBV5-1, the J call TRBJ2-7; D not resolved. The germline V gene has CDR1 SGHRS and CDR2 YFSETQ. Trimming left V 3 bases short and J 7 bases short, with 17 bases between. The CDR3 is 14 residues long. The CDR3 DNA is TGCGCCAGCAGCTCCTCTTTGGACGGTTTGGAGCAGTACTTC. Its protein is CASSSSLDGLEQYF.

This clonotype occurred a few times. V gene TRBV7-2 combines with J gene TRBJ1-6, with a weak D call TRBD1 (6 bases). Trimming stripped 5 bases from V and 6 bases from J, with 14 bases between. CDR3 size: 15 residues. Germline loops: CDR1 SGHTA, CDR2 FQGNSA. CDR3 nucleotide sequence: TGTGCCAGCAGCGCGAGTAGACAGGTTAATTCACCCCTCCACTTT. This translates into CASSASRQVNSPLHF.

This clonotype was recorded a few times. V is TRBV6-1 and J is TRBJ2-5; TRBD2 is a possible D gene (5 bases). The germline gives CDR1 MNHNS, CDR2 SASEGT. CDR3 size: 13 residues. Trimming took 6 bases from V and 2 from J, leaving 10 bases between them. CDR3 DNA sequence: TGTGCCAGCAGGGACTGGACTCAAGAGACCCAGTACTTC. Translated: CASRDWTQETQYF.

The V and J genes are TRBV19 and TRBJ2-1; the D is unclear. Trimming pared 3 bases from V and 4 bases from J, leaving 16 bases between. Per germline, CDR1 LNHDA and CDR2 SQIVND (reference sequence). The CDR3 is 16 amino acids. CDR3 amino acids: CASSMGYDGGYNEQFF. CDR3 DNA sequence: TGTGCCAGTAGTATGGGGTATGATGGTGGTTACAATGAGCAGTTCTTC.